This T cell receptor beta chain was profiled in a study of breast tumors, draining lymph nodes, adjacent tissues. Study-level results: Luminal-like breast cancer showed significantly higher tumor–nontumor repertoire similarity than basal-like. Data fit most tumor T cells coming from lymph node, expanding in tumor.

One entry per CDR3 protein, called by TCRdb with MiXCR from the multiplex PCR reads. The table includes 66,000 or so distinct CDR3 sequences, less than 45% detected once. In regard to this clonotype: What it binds is unknown. No conserved phenylalanine or tryptophan is present at the end of the CDR3, so a read error is the likely explanation.

V lost 6 bases, J lost 1 base, and 9 bases lay in between. CDR3 length equals 13 residues. This sequence originates from a female donor with breast cancer. Some clones in this sample may be carry-over from other donors' samples. V gene TRBV12-3 or TRBV12-4 combines with J gene TRBJ1-1; unclear D gene. The sample was breast tumor tissue. In nucleotides, the CDR3 is TGTGCCAGCAGCATGGGGTGGAACACTGAAGCTTTCCTT. It translates to CASSMGWNTEAFL.